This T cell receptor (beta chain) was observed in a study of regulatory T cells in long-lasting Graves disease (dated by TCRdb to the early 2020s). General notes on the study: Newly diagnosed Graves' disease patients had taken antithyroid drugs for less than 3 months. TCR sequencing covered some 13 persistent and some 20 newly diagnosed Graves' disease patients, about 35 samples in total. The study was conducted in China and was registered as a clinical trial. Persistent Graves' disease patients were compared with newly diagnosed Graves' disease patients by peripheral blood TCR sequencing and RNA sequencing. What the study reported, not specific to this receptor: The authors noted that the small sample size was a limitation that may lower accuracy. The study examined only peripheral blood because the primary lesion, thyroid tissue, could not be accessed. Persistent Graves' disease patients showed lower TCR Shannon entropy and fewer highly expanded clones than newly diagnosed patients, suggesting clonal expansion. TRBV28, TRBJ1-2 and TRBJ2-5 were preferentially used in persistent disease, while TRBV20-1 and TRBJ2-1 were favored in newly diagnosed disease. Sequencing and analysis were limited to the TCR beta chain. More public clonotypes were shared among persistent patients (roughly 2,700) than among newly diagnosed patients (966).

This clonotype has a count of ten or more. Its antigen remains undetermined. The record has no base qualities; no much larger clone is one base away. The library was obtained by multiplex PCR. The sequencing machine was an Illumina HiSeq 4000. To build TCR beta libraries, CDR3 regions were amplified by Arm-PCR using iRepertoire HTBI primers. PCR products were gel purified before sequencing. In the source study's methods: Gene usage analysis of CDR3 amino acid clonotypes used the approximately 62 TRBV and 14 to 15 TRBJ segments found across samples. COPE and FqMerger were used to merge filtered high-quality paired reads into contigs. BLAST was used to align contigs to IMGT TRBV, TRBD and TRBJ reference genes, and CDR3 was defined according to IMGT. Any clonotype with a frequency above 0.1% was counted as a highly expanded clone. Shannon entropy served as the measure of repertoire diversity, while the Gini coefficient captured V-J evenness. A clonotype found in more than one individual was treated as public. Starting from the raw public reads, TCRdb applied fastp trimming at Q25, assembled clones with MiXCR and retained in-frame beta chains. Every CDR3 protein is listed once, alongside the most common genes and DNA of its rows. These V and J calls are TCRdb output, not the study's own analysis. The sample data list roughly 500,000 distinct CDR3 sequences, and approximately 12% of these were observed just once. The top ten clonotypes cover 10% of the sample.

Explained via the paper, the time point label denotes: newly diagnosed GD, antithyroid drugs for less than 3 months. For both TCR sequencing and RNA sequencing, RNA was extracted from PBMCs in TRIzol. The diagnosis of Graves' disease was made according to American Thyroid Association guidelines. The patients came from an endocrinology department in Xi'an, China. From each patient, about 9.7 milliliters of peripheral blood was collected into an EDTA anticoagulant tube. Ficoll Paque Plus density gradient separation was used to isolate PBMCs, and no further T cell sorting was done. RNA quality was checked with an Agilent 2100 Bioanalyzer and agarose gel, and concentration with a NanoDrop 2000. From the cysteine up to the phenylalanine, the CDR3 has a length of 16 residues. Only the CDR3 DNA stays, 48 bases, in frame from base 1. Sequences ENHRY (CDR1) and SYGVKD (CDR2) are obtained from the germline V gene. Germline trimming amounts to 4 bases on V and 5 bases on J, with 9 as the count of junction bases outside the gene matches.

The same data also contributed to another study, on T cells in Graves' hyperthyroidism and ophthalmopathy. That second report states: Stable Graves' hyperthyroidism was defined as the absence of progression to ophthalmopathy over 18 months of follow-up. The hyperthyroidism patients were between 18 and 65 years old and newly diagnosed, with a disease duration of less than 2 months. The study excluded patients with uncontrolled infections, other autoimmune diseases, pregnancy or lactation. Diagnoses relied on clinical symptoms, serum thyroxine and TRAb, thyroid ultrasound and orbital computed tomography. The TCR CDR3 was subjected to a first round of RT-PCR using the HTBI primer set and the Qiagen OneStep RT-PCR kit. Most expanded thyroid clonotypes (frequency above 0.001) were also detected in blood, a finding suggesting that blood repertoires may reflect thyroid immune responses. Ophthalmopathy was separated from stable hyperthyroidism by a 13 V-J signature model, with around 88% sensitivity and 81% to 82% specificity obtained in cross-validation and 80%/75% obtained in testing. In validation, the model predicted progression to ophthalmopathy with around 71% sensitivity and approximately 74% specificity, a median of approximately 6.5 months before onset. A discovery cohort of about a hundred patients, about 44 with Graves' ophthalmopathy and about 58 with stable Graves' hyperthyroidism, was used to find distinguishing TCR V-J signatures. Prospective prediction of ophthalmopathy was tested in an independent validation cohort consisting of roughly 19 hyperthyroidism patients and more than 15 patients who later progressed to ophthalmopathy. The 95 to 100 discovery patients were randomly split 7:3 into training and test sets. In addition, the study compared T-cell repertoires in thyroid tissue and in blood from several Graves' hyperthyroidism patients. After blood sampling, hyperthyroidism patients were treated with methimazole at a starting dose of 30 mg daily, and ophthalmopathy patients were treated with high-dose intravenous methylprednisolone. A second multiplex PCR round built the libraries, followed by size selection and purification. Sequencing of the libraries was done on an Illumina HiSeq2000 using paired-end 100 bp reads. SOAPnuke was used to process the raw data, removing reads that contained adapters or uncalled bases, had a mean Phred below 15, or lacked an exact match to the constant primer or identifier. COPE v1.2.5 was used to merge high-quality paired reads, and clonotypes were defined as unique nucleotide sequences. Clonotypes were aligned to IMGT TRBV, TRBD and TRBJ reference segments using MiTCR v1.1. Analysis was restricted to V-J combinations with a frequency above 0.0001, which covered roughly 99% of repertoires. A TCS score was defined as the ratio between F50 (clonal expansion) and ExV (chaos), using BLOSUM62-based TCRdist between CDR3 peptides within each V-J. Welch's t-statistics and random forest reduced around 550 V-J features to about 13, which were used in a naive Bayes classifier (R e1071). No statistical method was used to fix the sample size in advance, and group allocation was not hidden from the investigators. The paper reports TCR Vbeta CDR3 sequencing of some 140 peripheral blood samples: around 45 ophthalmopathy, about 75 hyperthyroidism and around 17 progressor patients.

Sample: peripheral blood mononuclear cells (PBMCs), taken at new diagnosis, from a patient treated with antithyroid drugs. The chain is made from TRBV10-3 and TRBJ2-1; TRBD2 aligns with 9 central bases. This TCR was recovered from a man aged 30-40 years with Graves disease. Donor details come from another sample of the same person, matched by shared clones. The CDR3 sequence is CAISVVAGGPDNEQFF. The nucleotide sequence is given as TGTGCCATCAGTGTCGTTGCGGGAGGGCCCGACAATGAGCAGTTCTTC.